The rows below give T cell receptor beta chains drawn from one sample of a study of cytomegalovirus exposure and HLA in healthy donors. The repertoire was sequenced with immunoSEQ multiplex PCR; TCRdb's copy has only in-frame clones and lacks some. The table has 150,000 to 200,000 clones, roughly nine tenths seen once. The specimen was PBMCs. Receptor source: a woman between 18 and 30 years old in good health and CMV-seropositive. Each CDR3 is given with its conserved first and last residue. A D gene is named only where the DNA matches it firmly. Only part of the rows carry a size: once, few, many, or a class if the clone is expanded.

d_call: TRBD2; v_call: TRBV7-2; clone_size: -; j_call: TRBJ2-1; cdr3_nt: TGTGCCAGCAGACCCCCCACTAGCGGAGGCGGGGATGAGCAGTTCTTC; cdr3_aa: CASRPPTSGGGDEQFF
d_call: -; v_call: TRBV27; clone_size: -; j_call: TRBJ2-2; cdr3_nt: TGTGCCAGCAAGGGGCAGCTTAACACCGGGGAGCTGTTTTTT; cdr3_aa: CASKGQLNTGELFF
d_call: TRBD1; v_call: TRBV10-3; clone_size: -; j_call: TRBJ2-7; cdr3_nt: TGTGCCATCAGTAATTCCGGGACAGCTGTCTCCTACGAGCAGTACTTC; cdr3_aa: CAISNSGTAVSYEQYF
d_call: TRBD1; v_call: TRBV29-1; clone_size: -; j_call: TRBJ2-6; cdr3_nt: TGCAGCGTTGAGGGACAGGATAACTCTGGGGCCAACGTCCTGACTTTC; cdr3_aa: CSVEGQDNSGANVLTF
d_call: TRBD2; v_call: TRBV5-1; clone_size: -; j_call: TRBJ2-6; cdr3_nt: TGCGCCAGCAGCCTGGGGGAGGGAGGCAACGTCCTGACTTTC; cdr3_aa: CASSLGEGGNVLTF
d_call: -; v_call: TRBV5-6; clone_size: -; j_call: TRBJ1-2; cdr3_nt: TGTGCCAGCAGCAAATTTTCAGGGGCATCTAACTATGGCTACACCTTC; cdr3_aa: CASSKFSGASNYGYTF
d_call: -; v_call: TRBV29-1; clone_size: -; j_call: TRBJ2-3; cdr3_nt: TGCAGCGTTGAAGTCGGCGGTAGCACAGATACGCAGTATTTT; cdr3_aa: CSVEVGGSTDTQYF
d_call: -; v_call: TRBV7-8; clone_size: few; j_call: TRBJ2-6; cdr3_nt: TGTGCCAGCAGCTTAGCGGAGGGATATAGCTCTGGGGCCAACGTCCTGACTTTC; cdr3_aa: CASSLAEGYSSGANVLTF
d_call: -; v_call: TRBV10-3; clone_size: -; j_call: TRBJ1-5; cdr3_nt: TGTGCCATCAGCCCGGCGGGCAGCAATCAGCCCCAGCATTTT; cdr3_aa: CAISPAGSNQPQHF
d_call: TRBD1; v_call: TRBV28; clone_size: -; j_call: TRBJ2-2; cdr3_nt: TGTGCCAGCTTCAGTTCCGGGACAGGGGACGGGGAGCTGTTTTTT; cdr3_aa: CASFSSGTGDGELFF
d_call: -; v_call: TRBV29-1; clone_size: -; j_call: TRBJ1-1; cdr3_nt: TGCAGCGTTGAAAAGGTGGGCTCGAACACTGAAGCTTTCTTT; cdr3_aa: CSVEKVGSNTEAFF
d_call: -; v_call: TRBV5-1; clone_size: -; j_call: TRBJ2-6; cdr3_nt: TGCGCCAGCAGTGAAGGACTGTACTCTGGGGCCAACGTCCTGACTTTC; cdr3_aa: CASSEGLYSGANVLTF
d_call: TRBD2; v_call: TRBV19; clone_size: -; j_call: TRBJ2-1; cdr3_nt: TGTGCCAGTAGTCAGGGACTAGCGGGAGGTCTCAATGAGCAGTTCTTC; cdr3_aa: CASSQGLAGGLNEQFF
d_call: -; v_call: TRBV5-1; clone_size: once; j_call: TRBJ1-2; cdr3_nt: TGCGCCAGCAGCTTGGCAGGGAATGGCTACACCTTC; cdr3_aa: CASSLAGNGYTF
d_call: TRBD2; v_call: TRBV5-4; clone_size: -; j_call: TRBJ2-3; cdr3_nt: TGTGCCAGCAGAGTGTGGACTAGCAGGACCCATACGCAGTATTTT; cdr3_aa: CASRVWTSRTHTQYF
d_call: -; v_call: TRBV9; clone_size: -; j_call: TRBJ2-1; cdr3_nt: TGTGCCAGCAGCGTGGCCGGGAGTCCAACGAATGAGCAGTTCTTC; cdr3_aa: CASSVAGSPTNEQFF
d_call: -; v_call: TRBV7-8; clone_size: -; j_call: TRBJ2-5; cdr3_nt: TGTGCCAGCAGCTCCTCTTCCGTAAGGGGAACTATAGAGACCCAGTACTTC; cdr3_aa: CASSSSSVRGTIETQYF
d_call: -; v_call: TRBV4-3; clone_size: -; j_call: TRBJ2-5; cdr3_nt: TGCGCCAGCAGCCAAGACGGCCAGGGCGAGACCCAGTACTTC; cdr3_aa: CASSQDGQGETQYF
d_call: -; v_call: TRBV28; clone_size: -; j_call: TRBJ2-7; cdr3_nt: TGTGCCAGCGCCGGGACTCTCTACGAGCAGTACTTC; cdr3_aa: CASAGTLYEQYF
d_call: -; v_call: TRBV28; clone_size: -; j_call: TRBJ1-5; cdr3_nt: TGTGCCAGCAGTTTAGGCAGGTTCAATCAGCCCCAGCATTTT; cdr3_aa: CASSLGRFNQPQHF
d_call: -; v_call: TRBV2; clone_size: -; j_call: TRBJ1-1; cdr3_nt: TGTGCCAGCAGTGCCCAGTCTGAAGCTTTCTTT; cdr3_aa: CASSAQSEAFF
d_call: -; v_call: TRBV5-1; clone_size: once; j_call: TRBJ1-1; cdr3_nt: TGCGCCAGCAGCTTGGGGCAGGGGCTAGGGGCTTTCTTT; cdr3_aa: CASSLGQGLGAFF
d_call: TRBD2; v_call: TRBV11-3; clone_size: -; j_call: TRBJ2-1; cdr3_nt: TGTGCCAGCAACCGTACGGGACTAGCGGTCCTAAGGGGGTCCTACAATGAGCAGTTCTTC; cdr3_aa: CASNRTGLAVLRGSYNEQFF
d_call: -; v_call: TRBV7-2; clone_size: -; j_call: TRBJ2-7; cdr3_nt: TGTGCCAGCAGCTTGGACAGACCCGTTACCTACGAGCAGTACTTC; cdr3_aa: CASSLDRPVTYEQYF
d_call: TRBD2; v_call: TRBV18; clone_size: -; j_call: TRBJ2-7; cdr3_nt: TGTGCCAGCTCACCAGGCGTGGTCGGGAGGTACGAGCAGTACTTC; cdr3_aa: CASSPGVVGRYEQYF
d_call: TRBD1; v_call: TRBV5-1; clone_size: -; j_call: TRBJ2-1; cdr3_nt: TGCGCCAGCAGCTGGGGGACAGGGAACAATGAGCAGTTCTTC; cdr3_aa: CASSWGTGNNEQFF
d_call: -; v_call: TRBV5-4; clone_size: -; j_call: TRBJ2-1; cdr3_nt: TGTGCCAGCAGCTTGCACCGGGATAACAATGAGCAGTTCTTC; cdr3_aa: CASSLHRDNNEQFF
d_call: -; v_call: TRBV5-1; clone_size: -; j_call: TRBJ1-1; cdr3_nt: TGCGCCAGCAGTTTTGGAAAGGGAGGCACTGAAGCTTTCTTT; cdr3_aa: CASSFGKGGTEAFF
d_call: TRBD1; v_call: TRBV19; clone_size: -; j_call: TRBJ2-2; cdr3_nt: TGTGCCAGTAGTATCCGGGACAGGGGGCCCGGGGAGCTGTTTTTT; cdr3_aa: CASSIRDRGPGELFF
d_call: TRBD2; v_call: TRBV27; clone_size: once; j_call: TRBJ2-5; cdr3_nt: TGTGCCAGCAGTCTGACTAGCGGGAGAGGAGAGACCCAGTACTTC; cdr3_aa: CASSLTSGRGETQYF
d_call: TRBD1; v_call: TRBV2; clone_size: many; j_call: TRBJ1-6; cdr3_nt: TGTGCCACCGTGGACAGGGGGTCTAATTCACCCCTCCACTTT; cdr3_aa: CATVDRGSNSPLHF
d_call: TRBD2; v_call: TRBV4-2; clone_size: -; j_call: TRBJ2-2; cdr3_nt: TGTGCCAGCAGCCAAGACCCTTTTCTAGCGGGAGGGCCGGGAACCGGGGAGCTGTTTTTT; cdr3_aa: CASSQDPFLAGGPGTGELFF
d_call: -; v_call: TRBV2; clone_size: few; j_call: TRBJ1-1; cdr3_nt: TGTGCCAGCAGTGAAGCGGGGGGGGCGGCCGAAGCTTTCTTT; cdr3_aa: CASSEAGGAAEAFF
d_call: -; v_call: TRBV9; clone_size: -; j_call: TRBJ2-2; cdr3_nt: TGTGCCAGCAGCGTAGGAGCACAGGGGAGGACCGGGGAGCTGTTTTTT; cdr3_aa: CASSVGAQGRTGELFF
d_call: TRBD2; v_call: TRBV5-1; clone_size: -; j_call: TRBJ2-3; cdr3_nt: TGCGCCAGCAGCCCTCGCCGACTAGCGGGCACAGATACGCAGTATTTT; cdr3_aa: CASSPRRLAGTDTQYF
d_call: -; v_call: TRBV28; clone_size: -; j_call: TRBJ2-7; cdr3_nt: TGTGCCAGCAGTTTATTGGGCAGTCCTGGGGAGCAGTACTTC; cdr3_aa: CASSLLGSPGEQYF
d_call: -; v_call: TRBV5-6; clone_size: -; j_call: TRBJ2-2; cdr3_nt: TGTGCCAGCAGCTTGGCCTTCGCCGGGGAGCTGTTTTTT; cdr3_aa: CASSLAFAGELFF
d_call: -; v_call: TRBV7-8; clone_size: -; j_call: TRBJ1-5; cdr3_nt: TGTGCCAGCAGCTTAGGACAGAATAGCAATCAGCCCCAGCATTTT; cdr3_aa: CASSLGQNSNQPQHF
d_call: -; v_call: TRBV19; clone_size: -; j_call: TRBJ2-1; cdr3_nt: TGTGCCAGTAGTACCGGAGGGGCCAACGATGAGCAGTTCTTC; cdr3_aa: CASSTGGANDEQFF
d_call: -; v_call: TRBV6-5; clone_size: -; j_call: TRBJ2-1; cdr3_nt: TGTGCCAGCAGCGGGTTGCGCTCGTACAATGAGCAGTTCTTC; cdr3_aa: CASSGLRSYNEQFF
d_call: -; v_call: TRBV6-6; clone_size: -; j_call: TRBJ2-1; cdr3_nt: TGTGCCAGCAGTCCCCCGAGTAGTAATGAGCAGTTCTTC; cdr3_aa: CASSPPSSNEQFF
d_call: -; v_call: TRBV18; clone_size: -; j_call: TRBJ1-3; cdr3_nt: TGTGCCAGCTCTCAAGGACAGAACCCCTACTCTGGAAACACCATATATTTT; cdr3_aa: CASSQGQNPYSGNTIYF
d_call: TRBD1; v_call: TRBV7-9; clone_size: once; j_call: TRBJ1-1; cdr3_nt: TGTGCCAGCAGCCCTGACAGGGGCGGAGGCACTGAAGCTTTCTTT; cdr3_aa: CASSPDRGGGTEAFF
d_call: -; v_call: TRBV9; clone_size: -; j_call: TRBJ1-2; cdr3_nt: TGTGCCAGCAGCGTAGACAGCCTTGCTTATGGCTACACCTTC; cdr3_aa: CASSVDSLAYGYTF
d_call: -; v_call: TRBV6-5; clone_size: -; j_call: TRBJ1-6; cdr3_nt: TGTGCCAGCGGTAGGGAGGGGGATAATTCACCCCTCCACTTT; cdr3_aa: CASGREGDNSPLHF
d_call: TRBD1; v_call: TRBV28; clone_size: once; j_call: TRBJ1-5; cdr3_nt: TGTGCCAGCAGAAGACAGGGGAGAACTCAGCCCCAGCATTTT; cdr3_aa: CASRRQGRTQPQHF
d_call: -; v_call: TRBV19; clone_size: -; j_call: TRBJ2-1; cdr3_nt: TGTGCCAGTAGTATAGTACCGCAGGGCACCTACAATGAGCAGTTCTTC; cdr3_aa: CASSIVPQGTYNEQFF
d_call: TRBD1; v_call: TRBV28; clone_size: -; j_call: TRBJ1-5; cdr3_nt: TGTGCCAGCAGTTTAGCAGGGACAGTCGATAGCAATCAGCCCCAGCATTTT; cdr3_aa: CASSLAGTVDSNQPQHF
d_call: TRBD2; v_call: TRBV5-4; clone_size: once; j_call: TRBJ2-1; cdr3_nt: TGTGCCAGCAGCTTGGTGGGTAGCGGGTACAATGAGCAGTTCTTC; cdr3_aa: CASSLVGSGYNEQFF
d_call: TRBD1; v_call: TRBV6-5; clone_size: once; j_call: TRBJ2-7; cdr3_nt: TGTGCCAGCAGCCCCACCAGGACAGGGGGCTACGAGCAGTACTTC; cdr3_aa: CASSPTRTGGYEQYF
d_call: TRBD2; v_call: TRBV30; clone_size: -; j_call: TRBJ2-5; cdr3_nt: TGTGCCTGGAGTGTAGGGACTAGTACCGAGACCCAGTACTTC; cdr3_aa: CAWSVGTSTETQYF
d_call: TRBD1; v_call: TRBV19; clone_size: -; j_call: TRBJ2-6; cdr3_nt: TGTGCCAGTAGTAGGACAGGGGGTGCTGGGGCCAACGTCCTGACTTTC; cdr3_aa: CASSRTGGAGANVLTF
d_call: TRBD2; v_call: TRBV2; clone_size: -; j_call: TRBJ2-7; cdr3_nt: TGTGCCAGCAGCCTGGGACTAGCGGGGCCGGTTGAGCAGTACTTC; cdr3_aa: CASSLGLAGPVEQYF
d_call: TRBD2; v_call: TRBV6-6; clone_size: -; j_call: TRBJ2-1; cdr3_nt: TGTGCCAGCAGTTACAAAGGCGGGGGACACAATGAGCAGTTCTTC; cdr3_aa: CASSYKGGGHNEQFF